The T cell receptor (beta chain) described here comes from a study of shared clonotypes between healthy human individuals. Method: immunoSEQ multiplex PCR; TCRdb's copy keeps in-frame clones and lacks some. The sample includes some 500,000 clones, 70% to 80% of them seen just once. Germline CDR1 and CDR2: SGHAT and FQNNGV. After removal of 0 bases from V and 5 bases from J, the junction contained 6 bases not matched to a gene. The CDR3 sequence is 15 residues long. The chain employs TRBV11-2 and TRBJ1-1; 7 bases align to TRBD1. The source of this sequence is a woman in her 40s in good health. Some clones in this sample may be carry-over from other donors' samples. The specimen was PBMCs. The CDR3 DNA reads TGTGCCAGCAGCTTAGATAAGACGACAGGGACTGAAGCTTTCTTT. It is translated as CASSLDKTTGTEAFF.